Each of the 10 T cell receptor beta chains below was sequenced from the same sample in a study of radiation and T cells in renal cell carcinoma. The repertoire was sequenced with immunoSEQ multiplex PCR; TCRdb's copy has only in-frame clones and lacks some. The sample consists of more than 120,000 clones, about 86% of them appearing once. Time point denoted: blood 4 weeks post-SBRT, at nephrectomy. Noted treatment: 15 Gy SBRT to primary tumor, nephrectomy 4 weeks later. Sequenced material: blood, taken from a patient whose treatment included radiotherapy and nephrectomy. These receptors were collected from a woman between 45 and 60 years old with renal cell carcinoma.

This chain links TRBV7-2 with TRBJ2-1; unclear D gene. CDR1 SGHTA and CDR2 FQGNSA come from the germline V gene. The CDR3 is 14 residues long. Deletions cut 5 bases from V and 5 bases from J, with 13 bases between. CDR3 sequence reads: CASSLGNEDNEQFF. The CDR3 DNA follows: TGTGCCAGCAGCCTCGGTAATGAAGACAATGAGCAGTTCTTC.

V usage is TRBV7-9 and J usage is TRBJ1-1; 7 bases agree with TRBD1. From germline, CDR1 is SEHNR and CDR2 FQNEAQ (reference sequence). After removal of 5 bases from V and 3 bases from J, the junction contained 15 bases not matched to a gene. This CDR3 has 17 amino acids. The CDR3 DNA follows: TGTGCCAGCAGCCCCCCCGGCGGGACAGAGGCTGACACTGAAGCTTTCTTT. The encoded protein is CASSPPGGTEADTEAFF.

The chain employs TRBV27 and TRBJ2-3; 8 bases align to TRBD2. Germline V gene sequence: CDR1 MNHEY, CDR2 SMNVEV (reference sequence). This CDR3 region has 17 residues. Germline trimming cut 4 bases from V and 0 bases from J; bases unmatched to any gene: 9. Here the CDR3 DNA reads TGTGCCAGCAGTTCCCCCCTCCGGGGGGGTAGCACAGATACGCAGTATTTT. This gives the protein CASSSPLRGGSTDTQYF.

The table lists this clone with a count of one. This chain connects TRBV19 to TRBJ2-2; D unresolved. The V gene lost 3 bases and the J gene lost 0 bases, with 5 bases spanning the gap. Germline loops: CDR1 LNHDA, CDR2 SQIVND (reference sequence). This CDR3 region has 14 residues. CDR3 sequence reads: CASSMEPNTGELFF. The CDR3 nucleotides are TGTGCCAGTAGTATGGAACCGAACACCGGGGAGCTGTTTTTT.

The gene calls are TRBV28 and TRBJ2-7, with D possibly TRBD1 on 6 matching bases. The germline V gene has CDR1 MDHEN and CDR2 SYDVKM. The ends were cut back, 2 bases at V and 2 bases at J, with 10 bases in the middle. This CDR3 spans 14 amino acids. The CDR3 bases are TGTGCCAGCAGTTTAGGCAGGGGACCCTACGAGCAGTACTTC. It codes for CASSLGRGPYEQYF.

The sample holds one count of this clone. The chain has TRBV28 and TRBJ1-5, with D possibly being TRBD1 (5 bases). Between the trimmed V and J ends, which lost 6 bases and 2 bases, there was a span of 14 bases. Per germline, CDR1 MDHEN and CDR2 SYDVKM. The CDR3 length is 15 residues. The CDR3 reads CASSTGGWGNQPQHF. CDR3 nucleotide sequence: TGTGCCAGCAGCACAGGAGGATGGGGCAATCAGCCCCAGCATTTT.

The J gene is TRBJ2-1, the V gene TRBV29-1; D unclear. This CDR3 has 12 residues. Deletions cut 8 bases from V and 2 bases from J, with 10 bases between. Looked up from germline, CDR1 is SQVTM and CDR2 is ANQGSEA. CDR3 in DNA: TGCAGCCCATTGTCGACCTACAATGAGCAGTTCTTC. Encoded protein: CSPLSTYNEQFF.

J is TRBJ2-5 and V is TRBV5-1, with 16 positions matching TRBD2. Germline CDR1 and CDR2: SGHRS and YFSETQ. The CDR3 runs to 17 residues. V lost 4 bases and J lost 1; bases outside the gene matches: 4. The CDR3 sequence is CASSLGTSGGAQETQYF. The CDR3 DNA sequence: TGCGCCAGCAGCCTCGGGACTAGCGGGGGGGCCCAAGAGACCCAGTACTTC.

This clone was seen a few times. The chain has TRBV5-6 and TRBJ2-4; 10 positions match TRBD2. The ends lost 1 base at V and 6 bases at J; junction bases unmatched: 7. The CDR3 runs to 16 residues. From germline, CDR1 is SGHDT and CDR2 YYEEEE. CDR3 sequence (DNA): TGTGCCAGCAGCTTGCTCAGCGGGGGGGCGGTAAACATTCAGTACTTC. Protein product: CASSLLSGGAVNIQYF.

This chain links TRBV5-1 with TRBJ2-1; TRBD2 matches at 8 bases. In germline, CDR1 is SGHRS, CDR2 YFSETQ. J gave up 8 bases and V 0 bases, and 10 bases lay outside the gene matches. This CDR3 is 16 amino acids long. The CDR3 DNA reads as TGCGCCAGCAGCTTGGCGGGAGGGCCCTCCGATGATGAGCAGTTCTTC. Translated: CASSLAGGPSDDEQFF.